This entry concerns a single TCR beta chain. This sample is drawn from a study of blood T cell repertoires in COVID-19. Measured with immunoSEQ multiplex PCR; TCRdb has only the in-frame clones, and not every one. Here the sample spans more than 25,000 clones, around 90% being singletons. This CDR3 region has 13 residues. V lost 8 bases to trimming and J lost 6 bases; unmatched junction nucleotides: 2. CDR1 and CDR2 (germline): LNHNV, YYDKDF (reference sequence). This receptor was obtained from a human donor in a cohort sampled during active COVID-19. The chain uses TRBV15 and TRBJ2-3, with TRBD2 matching over 13 bases. The sample consisted of peripheral blood. CDR3 sequence: CATQLAGGDTQYF. For the CDR3, the DNA is TGTGCCACCCAACTAGCGGGGGGGGATACGCAGTATTTT.